Listed below are T cell receptor beta chains from one sample, sequenced in a study of CD8 T cells in ankylosing spondylitis. MiXCR, run by TCRdb on the 5' RACE reads, gives a single entry per CDR3 protein. Of 500,000 to 650,000 distinct CDR3 sequences in the sample, approximately 5.3% are singletons; the top ten hold roughly 3.5%. The sample consisted of blood, either unsorted or a sorted T cell fraction (not recorded which). The receptors were sampled from a male donor with ankylosing spondylitis. Both conserved end residues are part of each CDR3. The D gene is left open where the match is weak. Not every row has a clone size; where given, it reads once, few, many or a size class.

>many|.|TRBJ2-7|TRBV27
CASSSRGRSYEQYF
TGTGCCAGCAGTTCACGGGGAAGGTCCTACGAGCAGTACTTC
>few|.|TRBJ2-1|TRBV11-2
CASSSYVSATDNEQFF
TGTGCCAGCAGCTCTTACGTCAGCGCGACAGACAATGAGCAGTTCTTC
>many|.|TRBJ2-3|TRBV10-3
CAISDTRQVSDTQYF
TGTGCCATCAGTGACACCCGACAGGTCTCAGATACGCAGTATTTT
>many|.|TRBJ1-2|TRBV28
CASSFSNGYTF
TGTGCCAGCAGTTTCTCCAATGGCTACACCTTC
>many|.|TRBJ1-2|TRBV20-1
CSARDGGNDYGYTF
TGCAGTGCTAGAGATGGAGGGAACGACTATGGCTACACCTTC
>many|TRBD2|TRBJ2-7|TRBV6-1
CASSRNEVAGVWGYEQYF
TGTGCCAGCAGCCGGAACGAGGTAGCGGGAGTCTGGGGCTACGAGCAGTACTTC
>many|TRBD1|TRBJ1-5|TRBV6-5
CASSLPRQGAFNQPQHF
TGTGCCAGCAGTTTACCTAGACAGGGGGCGTTCAATCAGCCCCAGCATTTT
>many|TRBD1|TRBJ2-2|TRBV5-1
CASSARQGTGELFF
TGCGCCAGCAGCGCCAGACAGGGAACCGGGGAGCTGTTTTTT
>many|.|TRBJ2-1|TRBV7-2
CASSATGTYNEQFF
TGTGCCAGCAGCGCCACGGGTACCTACAATGAGCAGTTCTTC
>many|.|TRBJ2-7|TRBV12-3/TRBV12-4
CASSLSAPYEQYF
TGTGCCAGCAGTTTATCGGCTCCCTACGAGCAGTACTTC
>.|.|TRBJ2-3|TRBV18
CASSPGREQYF
TGTGCCAGCTCACCGGGCAGGGAGCAGTATTTT
>few|TRBD1|TRBJ2-7|TRBV11-3
CASSPDGTGDYEQYF
TGTGCCAGCAGCCCAGACGGGACAGGAGATTACGAGCAGTACTTC
>many|.|TRBJ2-1|TRBV20-1
CSAITERPLDEQFF
TGCAGTGCTATAACAGAAAGGCCGTTGGATGAGCAGTTCTTC
>.|TRBD1|TRBJ2-7|TRBV5-5
CASSSPGTGGRSYEQYF
TGTGCCAGCAGCTCTCCCGGGACAGGGGGTCGCTCCTACGAGCAGTACTTC
>.|.|TRBJ2-5|TRBV7-6
CTSSLLYEETQYF
TGTACCAGCAGCTTACTCTATGAAGAGACCCAGTACTTC
>many|.|TRBJ2-3|TRBV5-5
CASSLSGLWIGTDTQYF
TGTGCCAGCAGCTTGTCAGGGCTTTGGATTGGCACAGATACGCAGTATTTT
>many|.|TRBJ1-3|TRBV28
CASKPPVGSIYF
TGTGCCAGCAAACCCCCGGTTGGATCCATATATTTT
>many|.|TRBJ2-2|TRBV20-1
CSARNRDTGELFF
TGCAGTGCTAGGAACAGGGACACCGGGGAGCTGTTTTTT
>many|.|TRBJ1-4|TRBV5-1
CASSSRGPGEKLFF
TGCGCCAGCAGCTCCCGGGGACCCGGGGAAAAACTGTTTTTT
>.|.|TRBJ2-7|TRBV2
CASSAESRSYEQYF
TGTGCCAGCAGTGCTGAAAGCCGCTCCTACGAGCAGTACTTC
>.|.|TRBJ1-1|TRBV2
CASRYQGRATEAFF
TGTGCCAGCAGATACCAGGGTCGGGCCACTGAAGCTTTCTTT
>many|.|TRBJ2-3|TRBV4-1
CASSRGRRADTQYF
TGCGCCAGCAGCCGGGGCAGGAGGGCAGATACGCAGTATTTT
>many|.|TRBJ1-1|TRBV7-9
CASSQGVGTEAFF
TGTGCCAGCAGTCAAGGAGTGGGCACTGAAGCTTTCTTT
>many|TRBD2|TRBJ2-1|TRBV7-6
CASSLAGTNPYNEQFF
TGTGCCAGCAGCTTAGCGGGGACTAATCCCTACAATGAGCAGTTCTTC
>many|.|TRBJ1-2|TRBV7-2
CASSRTGGLGYTF
TGTGCCAGCAGTCGAACGGGGGGCCTTGGCTACACCTTC
>many|.|TRBJ2-1|TRBV29-1
CSVELSDRYNEQFF
TGCAGCGTTGAACTTTCAGACAGATACAATGAGCAGTTCTTC
>many|.|TRBJ1-1|TRBV18
CASSPGGDKNTEAFF
TGTGCCAGCTCCCCCGGCGGTGACAAGAACACTGAAGCTTTCTTT
>many|.|TRBJ2-5|TRBV4-2
CASSLRQTGTRTSRASQETQYF
TGTGCCAGCAGCCTCCGTCAGACAGGCACACGGACCAGTCGAGCCTCCCAAGAGACCCAGTACTTC
>many|.|TRBJ1-2|TRBV29-1
CSAQVPGAYGYTF
TGCAGCGCCCAAGTCCCGGGGGCCTATGGCTACACCTTC
>many|TRBD1|TRBJ1-5|TRBV20-1
CSAKTGESQPQHF
TGCAGTGCTAAGACAGGGGAAAGTCAGCCCCAGCATTTT
>many|TRBD1|TRBJ1-2|TRBV6-2/TRBV6-3
CASRGQGPYGYTF
TGTGCCAGCAGGGGACAGGGCCCCTATGGCTACACCTTC
>few|.|TRBJ2-7|TRBV29-1
CSVEFPIKGGYEQYF
TGCAGCGTTGAATTCCCAATCAAGGGTGGTTACGAGCAGTACTTC
>many|.|TRBJ1-4|TRBV11-2
CASSLNPLGAANEKLFF
TGTGCCAGCAGCTTGAATCCTTTGGGGGCAGCTAATGAAAAACTGTTTTTT
>many|.|TRBJ2-7|TRBV29-1
CSVDGDGSEQYF
TGCAGCGTTGATGGGGATGGCAGCGAGCAGTACTTC
>many|.|TRBJ2-7|TRBV6-2/TRBV6-3
CASTNPRLSYEQYF
TGTGCCAGCACCAACCCCCGGCTCTCCTACGAGCAGTACTTC
>many|.|TRBJ1-1|TRBV9
CASSPGQRNTEAFF
TGTGCCAGCAGCCCCGGACAGAGGAACACTGAAGCTTTCTTT
>many|TRBD2|TRBJ2-1|TRBV20-1
CSAETSGGAHEQFF
TGCAGTGCAGAGACTAGCGGGGGGGCCCATGAGCAGTTCTTC
>few|.|TRBJ2-3|TRBV5-1
CASSSNGITDTQYF
TGCGCCAGCAGCTCGAACGGGATCACAGATACGCAGTATTTT
>many|.|TRBJ1-1|TRBV4-1
CASSQGDSNTEAFF
TGCGCCAGCAGCCAAGGTGACAGTAACACTGAAGCTTTCTTT
>many|.|TRBJ1-5|TRBV6-5
CASSYSGADQPQHF
TGTGCCAGCAGTTACTCGGGCGCCGATCAGCCCCAGCATTTT
>many|.|TRBJ2-7|TRBV20-1
CSARDPRSSYEQYF
TGCAGTGCTAGAGATCCCCGGAGCTCCTACGAGCAGTACTTC
>many|.|TRBJ2-1|TRBV28
CASSRKWGEQFF
TGTGCCAGCAGCCGGAAGTGGGGTGAGCAGTTCTTC
>many|.|TRBJ2-7|TRBV6-5
CASKRIPSSYEQYF
TGTGCCAGCAAACGGATACCTTCATCCTACGAGCAGTACTTC
>many|TRBD2|TRBJ2-1|TRBV7-2
CASSLFTGGLNEQFF
TGTGCCAGCAGCTTATTTACGGGGGGACTCAATGAGCAGTTCTTC
>many|.|TRBJ2-7|TRBV6-5
CASSYGPNYEQYF
TGTGCCAGCAGTTACGGACCGAACTACGAGCAGTACTTC
>few|.|TRBJ2-3|TRBV5-1
CASSHGAYTDTQYF
TGCGCCAGCAGTCACGGGGCCTACACAGATACGCAGTATTTT